This T cell receptor beta chain was captured in a study of cytomegalovirus exposure and HLA in healthy donors. Study-wide results and limits: Several top significant clusters appeared, in a later analysis, to be linked to common viral pathogens. Across donors, presence/absence analyses took sequencing depth to be roughly uniform. CMV antigen specificity of a few CMV-associated chains was confirmed in vitro. Among TCR beta chains of equal frequency, HLA-associated ones were more clonally expanded in a later analysis.

Note on this clone: Antigen specificity is unknown.

CDR1 LNHNV and CDR2 YYDKDF come from the germline V gene (reference sequence). This CDR3 contains 18 residues. V lost 0 bases and J lost 2; bases outside the gene matches: 9. PCR was performed using 60 Vbeta and 13 Jbeta primers. Sequencing used immunoSEQ multiplex PCR; TCRdb keeps in-frame clones, though not all of them. In the table there are about 200,000 clones, roughly 80% of which are singletons. This receptor was taken from a woman younger than 45 in good health and CMV-seronegative. V and J are TRBV15 and TRBJ1-1; 10 nucleotides match TRBD1. Sequencing was done on a sample of PBMCs. For the CDR3, the DNA is TGTGCCACCAGCAGAGATTATTTGGGACAGGGGAGAAACACTGAAGCTTTCTTT. This codes for CATSRDYLGQGRNTEAFF.